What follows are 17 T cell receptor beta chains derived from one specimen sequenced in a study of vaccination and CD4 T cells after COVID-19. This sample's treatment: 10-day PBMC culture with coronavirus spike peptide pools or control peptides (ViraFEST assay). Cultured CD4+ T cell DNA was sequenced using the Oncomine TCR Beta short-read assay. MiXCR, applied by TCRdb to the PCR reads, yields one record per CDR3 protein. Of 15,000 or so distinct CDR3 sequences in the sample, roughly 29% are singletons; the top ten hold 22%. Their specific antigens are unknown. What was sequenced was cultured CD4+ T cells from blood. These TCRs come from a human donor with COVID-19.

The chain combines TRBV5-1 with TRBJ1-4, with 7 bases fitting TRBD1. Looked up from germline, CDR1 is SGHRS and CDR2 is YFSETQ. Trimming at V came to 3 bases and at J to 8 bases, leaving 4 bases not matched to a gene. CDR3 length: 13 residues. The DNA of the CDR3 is TGCGCCAGCAGCTCAGGACAGGCGGAAAAACTGTTTTTT. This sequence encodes CASSSGQAEKLFF.

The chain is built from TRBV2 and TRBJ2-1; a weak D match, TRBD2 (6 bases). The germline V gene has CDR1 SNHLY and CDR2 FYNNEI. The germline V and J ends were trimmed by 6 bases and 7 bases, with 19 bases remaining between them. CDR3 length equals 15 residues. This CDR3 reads CASRQLLGGENEQFF. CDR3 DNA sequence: TGTGCCAGCAGGCAACTGCTAGGAGGGGAGAATGAGCAGTTCTTC.

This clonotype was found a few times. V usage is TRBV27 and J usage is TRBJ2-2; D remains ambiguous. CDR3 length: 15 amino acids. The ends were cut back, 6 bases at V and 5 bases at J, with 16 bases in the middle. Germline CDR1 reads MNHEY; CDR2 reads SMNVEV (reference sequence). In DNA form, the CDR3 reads TGTGCCAGCAGCCTAAATGAGAGGAGTACCGGGGAGCTGTTTTTT. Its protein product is CASSLNERSTGELFF.

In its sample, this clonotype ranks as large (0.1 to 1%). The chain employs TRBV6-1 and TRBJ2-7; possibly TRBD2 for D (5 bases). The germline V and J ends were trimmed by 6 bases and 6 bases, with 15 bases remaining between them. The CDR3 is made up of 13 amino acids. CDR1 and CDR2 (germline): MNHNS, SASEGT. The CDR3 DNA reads TGTGCCAGCAGCGGGGTGGAGGACGGCGAGCAGTACTTC. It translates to CASSGVEDGEQYF.

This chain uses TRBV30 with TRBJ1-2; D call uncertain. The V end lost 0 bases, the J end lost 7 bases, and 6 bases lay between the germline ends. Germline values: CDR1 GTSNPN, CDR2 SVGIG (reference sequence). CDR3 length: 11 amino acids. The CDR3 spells CAWSVPVGYTF. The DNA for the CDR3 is TGTGCCTGGAGTGTACCGGTTGGCTACACCTTC.

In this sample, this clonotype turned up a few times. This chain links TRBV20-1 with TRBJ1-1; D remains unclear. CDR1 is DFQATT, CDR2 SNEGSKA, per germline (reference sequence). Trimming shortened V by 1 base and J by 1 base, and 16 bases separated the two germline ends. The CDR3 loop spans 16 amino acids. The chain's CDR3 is CSARAAGRPGNTEAFF. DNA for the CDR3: TGCAGTGCTAGAGCTGCGGGAAGACCGGGGAACACTGAAGCTTTCTTT.

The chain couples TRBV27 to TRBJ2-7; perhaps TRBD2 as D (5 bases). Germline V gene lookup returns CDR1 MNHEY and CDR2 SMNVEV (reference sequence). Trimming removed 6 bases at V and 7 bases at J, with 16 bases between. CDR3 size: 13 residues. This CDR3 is CASRLLASEEQYF. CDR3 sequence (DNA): TGTGCCAGCAGACTCCTAGCATCTGAGGAGCAGTACTTC.

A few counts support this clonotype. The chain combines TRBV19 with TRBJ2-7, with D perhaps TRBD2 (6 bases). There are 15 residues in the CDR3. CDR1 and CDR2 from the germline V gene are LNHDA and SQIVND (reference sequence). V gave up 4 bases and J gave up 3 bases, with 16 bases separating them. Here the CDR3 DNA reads TGTGCCAGTAGTACCGGCGGTAGCGGAGGCTACGAGCAGTACTTC. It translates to CASSTGGSGGYEQYF.

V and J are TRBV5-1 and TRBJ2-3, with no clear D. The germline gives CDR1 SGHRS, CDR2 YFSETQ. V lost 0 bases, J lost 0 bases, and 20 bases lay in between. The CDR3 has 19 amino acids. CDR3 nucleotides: TGCGCCAGCAGCTTGGGTAGGGTCGTTTTCCTTCCTAGCACAGATACGCAGTATTTT. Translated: CASSLGRVVFLPSTDTQYF.

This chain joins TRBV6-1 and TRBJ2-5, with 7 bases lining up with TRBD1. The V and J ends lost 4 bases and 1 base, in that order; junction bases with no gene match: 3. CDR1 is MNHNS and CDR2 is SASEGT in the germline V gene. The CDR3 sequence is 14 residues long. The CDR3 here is CASSGDRVQETQYF. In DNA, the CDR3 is TGTGCCAGCAGTGGAGACAGGGTCCAAGAGACCCAGTACTTC.

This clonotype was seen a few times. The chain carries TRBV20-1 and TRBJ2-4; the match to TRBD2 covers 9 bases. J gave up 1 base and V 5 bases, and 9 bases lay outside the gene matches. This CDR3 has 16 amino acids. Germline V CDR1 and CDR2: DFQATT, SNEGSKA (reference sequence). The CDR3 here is CSAPGLARGAKNIQYF. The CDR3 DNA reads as TGCAGTGCTCCCGGACTAGCGAGAGGGGCCAAAAACATTCAGTACTTC.

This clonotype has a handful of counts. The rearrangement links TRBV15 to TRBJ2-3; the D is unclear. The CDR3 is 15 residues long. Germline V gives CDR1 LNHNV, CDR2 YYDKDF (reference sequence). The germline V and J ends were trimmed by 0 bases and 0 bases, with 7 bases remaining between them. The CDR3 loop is CATSRDRASTDTQYF. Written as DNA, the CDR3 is TGTGCCACCAGCAGAGATAGGGCTAGCACAGATACGCAGTATTTT.

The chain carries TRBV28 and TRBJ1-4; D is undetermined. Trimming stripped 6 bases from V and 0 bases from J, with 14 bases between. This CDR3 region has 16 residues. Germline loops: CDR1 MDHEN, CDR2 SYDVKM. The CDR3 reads CASSPYDTPTNEKLFF. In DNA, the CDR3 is TGTGCCAGCAGCCCCTACGACACCCCAACTAATGAAAAACTGTTTTTT.

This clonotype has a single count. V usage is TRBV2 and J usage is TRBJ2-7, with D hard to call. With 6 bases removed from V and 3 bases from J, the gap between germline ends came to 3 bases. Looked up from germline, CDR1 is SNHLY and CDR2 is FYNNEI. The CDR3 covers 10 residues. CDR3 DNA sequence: TGTGCCAGCAGACTCTACGAGCAGTACTTC. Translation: CASRLYEQYF.

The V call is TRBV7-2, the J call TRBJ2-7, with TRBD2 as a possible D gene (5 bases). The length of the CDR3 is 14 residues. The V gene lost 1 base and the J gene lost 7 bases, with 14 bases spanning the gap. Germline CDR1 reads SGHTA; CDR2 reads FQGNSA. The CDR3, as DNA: TGTGCCAGCAGCTTAGTTGTGGGTAGAGGGGAGCAGTACTTC. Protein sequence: CASSLVVGRGEQYF.

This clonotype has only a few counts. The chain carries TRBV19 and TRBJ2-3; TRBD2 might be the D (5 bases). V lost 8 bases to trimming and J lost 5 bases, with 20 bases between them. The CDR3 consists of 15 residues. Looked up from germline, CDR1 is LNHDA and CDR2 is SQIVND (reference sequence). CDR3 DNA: TGTGCCAGTCCCACGTCGGCTAGCACCCGAGATACGCAGTATTTT. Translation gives CASPTSASTRDTQYF. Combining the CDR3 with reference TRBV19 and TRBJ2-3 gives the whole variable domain DGGITQSPKYLFRKEGQNVTLSCEQNLNHDAMYWYRQDPGQGLRLIYYSQIVNDFQKGDIAEGYSVSREKKESFPLTVTSAQKNPTAFYLCASPTSASTRDTQYFGPGTRLTVL.

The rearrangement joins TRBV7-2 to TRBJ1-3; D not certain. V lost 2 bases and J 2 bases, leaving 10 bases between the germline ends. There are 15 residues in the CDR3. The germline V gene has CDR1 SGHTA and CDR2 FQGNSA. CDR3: CASSLFIAAGNTIYF. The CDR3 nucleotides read TGTGCCAGCAGCTTATTTATAGCGGCTGGAAACACCATATATTTT.